The present entry profiles one T cell receptor (beta chain) with its context. This sample is part of a study of control samples from healthy donors and cancer patients. This CDR3 spans 13 amino acids. With 1 base removed from V and 5 bases from J, the gap between germline ends came to 10 bases. CDR1 and CDR2 (germline): SGHRS, YFSETQ. TCRdb keeps only in-frame clones here, not all; method: immunoSEQ multiplex PCR. The sample contains around 68,000 clones, over 65% of which appear only once. The chain has TRBV5-1 and TRBJ2-7; no definite D call. This sequence was found in a woman aged 45-60 years with lung cancer. Sequencing used PBMCs. The CDR3 spells CASSLRAVDEQYF. For the CDR3, the DNA is TGCGCCAGCAGCTTGCGGGCGGTCGACGAGCAGTACTTC.